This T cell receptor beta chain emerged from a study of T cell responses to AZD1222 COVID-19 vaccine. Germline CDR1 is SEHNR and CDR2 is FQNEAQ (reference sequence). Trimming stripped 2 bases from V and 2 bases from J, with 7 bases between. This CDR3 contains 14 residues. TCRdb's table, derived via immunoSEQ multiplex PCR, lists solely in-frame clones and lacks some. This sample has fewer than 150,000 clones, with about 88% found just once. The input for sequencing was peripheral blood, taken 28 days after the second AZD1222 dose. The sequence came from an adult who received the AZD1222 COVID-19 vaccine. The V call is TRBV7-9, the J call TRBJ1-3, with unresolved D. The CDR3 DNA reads TGTGCCAGCAGCTTAACGGTCCCTGGAAACACCATATATTTT. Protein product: CASSLTVPGNTIYF. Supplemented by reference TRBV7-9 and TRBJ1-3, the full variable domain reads DTGVSQNPRHKITKRGQNVTFRCDPISEHNRLYWYRQTLGQGPEFLTYFQNEAQLEKSRLLSDRFSAERPKGSFSTLEIQRTEQGDSAMYLCASSLTVPGNTIYFGEGSWLTVV.